Listed here is a single T cell receptor (beta chain). The antigen remains unidentified. These data belong to a study of OX40 agonist ivuxolimab in advanced cancers. Study-wide results and caveats: Partial responders at 0.1-3.0 mg/kg showed near-lowest clonal expansion.

The repertoire was sequenced with immunoSEQ multiplex PCR; TCRdb's copy has only in-frame clones and lacks some. Here the sample spans 60,000 to 75,000 clones, less than 95% being singletons. Prior autoimmune disease or systemic immunosuppression barred patients. V was trimmed by 0 bases and J by 6 bases, leaving 6 bases between them. The germline V gene has CDR1 SEHNR and CDR2 FQNEAQ (reference sequence). The CDR3 extends over 12 amino acids. The chain employs TRBV7-9 and TRBJ2-7; D unresolved. The source is an adult with an advanced solid tumor such as melanoma, head and neck, liver or kidney cancer. The specimen comprised CD4+ or CD8+ T cells sorted from blood, sampled in a trial of the OX40 agonist ivuxolimab. This chain's CDR3 is CASSLASLEQYF. The CDR3 DNA is TGTGCCAGCAGCTTAGCATCTCTCGAGCAGTACTTC.